This passage covers 20 T cell receptor beta chains from one sample sequenced in a study of blood T cell repertoires in COVID-19. Profiling relied on immunoSEQ multiplex PCR, and the TCRdb table lists in-frame clones only, not all of them. The profile covers a few hundred thousand clones, with under 90% appearing a single time and 11% taken by the ten largest. Sample: peripheral blood. The source is a young woman with COVID-19, enrolled during active disease.

V and J are TRBV12-5 and TRBJ2-5; D possibly corresponds to TRBD1 (5 bases). Germline V gene lookup returns CDR1 LGHNT and CDR2 FRNRAP. V gave up 6 bases and J gave up 4 bases, with 6 bases separating them. CDR3 length equals 11 residues. CDR3 in DNA: TGTGCTAGTGGCCAGGGAGAGACCCAGTACTTC. This encodes CASGQGETQYF.

This chain uses TRBV6-6 with TRBJ2-7, with D perhaps matching TRBD1 (5 bases). CDR1 is MNHNY, CDR2 SVGAGI, per germline (reference sequence). Trimming cost V 2 bases and J 0 bases, with 8 bases left between them. The CDR3 consists of 14 residues. CDR3 residues: CASSYTGLSYEQYF. The CDR3 nucleotides read TGTGCCAGCAGTTACACAGGCCTCTCCTACGAGCAGTACTTC.

This chain joins TRBV12-3 or TRBV12-4 and TRBJ1-2; a weak D match, TRBD1 (6 bases). Deletions cut 6 bases from V and 8 bases from J, with 10 bases between. This CDR3 is built from 11 residues. CDR3 amino acids: CASRRTVGYTF. In nucleotides, the CDR3 is TGTGCCAGCAGGCGGACAGTCGGCTACACCTTC.

The rearrangement joins TRBV20-1 to TRBJ1-2; no definite D call. Trimming shortened V by 2 bases and J by 5 bases, and 6 bases separated the two germline ends. CDR1 is DFQATT, CDR2 SNEGSKA, per germline (reference sequence). CDR3 size: 11 residues. The CDR3 bases are TGCAGTGCTAGATTAGCGTATGGCTACACCTTC. This encodes CSARLAYGYTF.

The V gene is TRBV6-5, the J gene TRBJ1-1; D perhaps matches TRBD1 (6 bases). The CDR3 is 14 amino acids. The V end was cut by 6 bases, the J end by 3 bases, with 14 bases between. Per germline, CDR1 MNHEY and CDR2 SVGAGI. The CDR3, as DNA: TGTGCCAGCAGGCCCAGGGAGGGGGACACTGAAGCTTTCTTT. This sequence encodes CASRPREGDTEAFF.

The chain employs TRBV7-8 and TRBJ1-2; 8 nucleotides match TRBD1. Unmatched junction bases numbered 3, after V lost 1 base and J lost 2 bases. Germline CDR1 is SGHVS and CDR2 is FQNEAQ. CDR3 length equals 15 residues. CDR3 bases: TGTGCCAGCAGCTTAGACCGACAGGGGAACTATGGCTACACCTTC. It is translated as CASSLDRQGNYGYTF.

The genes are TRBV10-3 and TRBJ1-3; D gene uncertain. The CDR3 contains 14 residues. V gave up 5 bases and J gave up 0 bases, with 8 bases separating them. Germline V gene data show CDR1 as ENHRY and CDR2 as SYGVKD. CDR3 DNA sequence: TGTGCCATCAGTACGGGAGGCTCTGGAAACACCATATATTTT. Encoded protein: CAISTGGSGNTIYF.

The chain joins TRBV7-9 to TRBJ2-2, with 8 bases matching TRBD1. The germline V gene encodes CDR1 SEHNR and CDR2 FQNEAQ (reference sequence). The V segment lost 6 bases and the J segment 2 bases; nucleotides outside the gene matches: 5. The CDR3 is made up of 15 amino acids. CDR3 residues: CASRRGQVNTGELFF. CDR3 nucleotide sequence: TGTGCCAGCAGACGGGGACAGGTCAACACCGGGGAGCTGTTTTTT.

The rearrangement links TRBV29-1 to TRBJ1-2, with D maybe TRBD1 (6 bases). Looked up from germline, CDR1 is SQVTM and CDR2 is ANQGSEA. Trimming removed 5 bases at V and 8 bases at J, with 15 bases between. The CDR3 runs to 12 residues. The CDR3 is CSVIGQPGGYTF. The CDR3 coding sequence is TGCAGCGTTATAGGACAGCCAGGGGGCTACACCTTC.

The chain links TRBV11-3 to TRBJ1-3; TRBD1 might be the D (6 bases). This CDR3 comprises 15 residues. The V end lost 4 bases, the J end lost 0 bases, and 10 bases lay between the germline ends. Per germline, CDR1 SGHNT and CDR2 YENEEA. CDR3 protein: CASSSGQNSGNTIYF. CDR3 nucleotide sequence: TGTGCCAGCAGCTCGGGACAAAACTCTGGAAACACCATATATTTT.

CDR3 nucleotides: TGTGCCAGCGGAGGACTTACCTACGAGCAGTACTTC. Its translation: CASGGLTYEQYF. The J gene is TRBJ2-7, the V gene TRBV6-5; weak D call: TRBD2 (5 bases). Germline V gene data show CDR1 as MNHEY and CDR2 as SVGAGI. V was clipped by 8 bases and J by 2 bases, with 10 bases between them. This CDR3 is built from 12 residues.

Note on this clone: This specimen includes other DNA sequences encoding the same CDR3. The V call is TRBV5-1, the J call TRBJ1-6; a possible D gene is TRBD1 (5 bases). Trimming cost V 0 bases and J 10 bases, with 11 bases left between them. The CDR3 spans 14 residues. Germline V CDR1 and CDR2: SGHRS, YFSETQ. CDR3 residues: CASSLAGRGSPLHF. The CDR3 DNA reads as TGCGCCAGCAGCTTGGCGGGCCGGGGGTCACCCCTCCACTTT.

The chain joins TRBV2 to TRBJ1-5; no clear D. Trimming removed 6 bases at V and 3 bases at J, with 9 bases between. The germline gives CDR1 SNHLY, CDR2 FYNNEI. The CDR3 extends over 13 amino acids. CDR3 DNA sequence: TGTGCCAGCAGGATGTCAGTCAATCAGCCCCAGCATTTT. Protein product: CASRMSVNQPQHF.

This clone has only a few counts. The chain has TRBV24-1 and TRBJ2-5; D is undetermined. Germline V gene data show CDR1 as KGHDR and CDR2 as SFDVKD. Deletions cut 6 bases from V and 4 bases from J, with 8 bases between. CDR3 length: 12 residues. As DNA, the CDR3 is TGTGCCACCAGTCGAGGTCCAGAGACCCAGTACTTC. Translation: CATSRGPETQYF.

This clone has at least ten counts. This chain links TRBV4-1 with TRBJ1-2, with 9 bases that match TRBD1. The germline V gene encodes CDR1 MGHRA and CDR2 YSYEKL. Trimming removed 2 bases from V and 8 bases from J; junction bases left unmatched: 18. The CDR3 is made up of 18 amino acids. In DNA, the CDR3 is TGCGCCAGCAGCCAAATCCAGCCGCGACAGGGGGATCTGTACGGCTACACCTTC. Protein sequence: CASSQIQPRQGDLYGYTF.

The V call is TRBV6-5, the J call TRBJ2-1; D possibly corresponds to TRBD2 (5 bases). The ends were cut back, 2 bases at V and 6 bases at J, with 11 bases in the middle. The CDR3 is 14 residues long. Germline V gives CDR1 MNHEY, CDR2 SVGAGI. The CDR3 reads CASSYGSTSNEQFF. The DNA of the CDR3 is TGTGCCAGCAGTTACGGCAGTACTAGCAATGAGCAGTTCTTC.

This clone has only one observation. The chain has TRBV12-3 or TRBV12-4 and TRBJ2-7; maybe TRBD1 (6 bases). The CDR3 length is 13 residues. The germline V and J ends were trimmed by 5 bases and 7 bases, with 15 bases remaining between them. CDR3 DNA sequence: TGTGCCAGCAGTCCAGATCAGGGGCGGGAGCAGTACTTC. This codes for CASSPDQGREQYF.

The chain couples TRBV28 to TRBJ1-4, with 8 bases fitting TRBD1. The germline CDR1 and CDR2 sequences are MDHEN and SYDVKM. V trimming: 2 bases; J trimming: 7 bases; junction bases outside the gene matches: 9. The CDR3 runs 16 residues. CDR3 nucleotide sequence: TGTGCCAGCAGTTTACAGCAGACAGGGGTCCGTGAAAAACTGTTTTTT. Amino acid sequence: CASSLQQTGVREKLFF.

The chain joins TRBV19 to TRBJ1-2; 8 positions match TRBD1. The CDR3 spans 14 residues. CDR1 is LNHDA and CDR2 is SQIVND in the germline V gene (reference sequence). Trimming cost V 6 bases and J 4 bases; bases outside gene matches: 7. CDR3: CASSLDRAGYGYTF. In DNA, the CDR3 is TGTGCCAGTAGCTTGGACAGGGCTGGCTATGGCTACACCTTC.

The CDR3 protein is CASSLPDSTNTEAFF. The DNA of the CDR3 is TGCGCCAGCAGCTTGCCCGACAGTACGAACACTGAAGCTTTCTTT. The rearrangement links TRBV5-1 to TRBJ1-1; D is possibly TRBD1 (5 bases). CDR1 is SGHRS and CDR2 is YFSETQ in the germline V gene. The V and J ends lost 1 base and 1 base respectively, with 11 bases between them. This CDR3 has 15 residues.